The 14 T cell receptor beta chains presented below share a single source sample, sequenced in a study of human T cells and chemical hapten exposure. Time point of the sample: patch test 3, about 24 weeks after DPC sensitization. The treatment was: therapeutic diphenylcyclopropenone sensitization with weekly scalp DPC. Each CDR3 protein gets one entry after TCRdb re-called the RACE reads with MiXCR. The data show about 82,000 distinct CDR3 sequences, over 10% seen once. This material consisted of whole blood, taken in connection with sensitization to the hapten diphenylcyclopropenone (DPC). These receptor sequences come from a woman in her 50s with alopecia areata. Some clones in this sample may be carry-over from other donors' samples.

The rearrangement uses TRBV3-1 and TRBJ2-1; TRBD2 matches 8 bases. The CDR3 covers 16 residues. From germline, CDR1 is LGHDT and CDR2 YNNKEL (reference sequence). The V gene end was trimmed by 1 base and the J gene end by 3 bases; junction bases not matched to a gene: 5. In DNA form, the CDR3 reads TGTGCCAGCAGCCAAGGCGGCGGGAGGCTCTACAATGAGCAGTTCTTC. It translates to CASSQGGGRLYNEQFF.

This clonotype was recorded at least ten times. This chain joins TRBV29-1 and TRBJ2-7; D is unresolved. CDR3 size: 11 residues. V dropped 2 bases and J dropped 7 bases, with 9 bases sitting between them. The V gene's germline CDR1 is SQVTM and CDR2 ANQGSEA. CDR3 nucleotide sequence: TGCAGCGTTGAATTTCTCAGGGAGCAGTACTTC. Residues: CSVEFLREQYF.

This clonotype was observed a handful of times. V usage is TRBV5-4 and J usage is TRBJ2-5; D not resolved. V dropped 4 bases and J dropped 1 base, with 11 bases sitting between them. Per germline, CDR1 SGHNT and CDR2 YYREEE (reference sequence). This CDR3 has 14 residues. CDR3: CASSRGGTQETQYF. CDR3 in DNA: TGTGCCAGCAGCCGAGGCGGCACCCAAGAGACCCAGTACTTC. Drawing the rest from reference TRBV5-4 and TRBJ2-5, the complete variable domain is ETGVTQSPTHLIKTRGQQVTLRCSSQSGHNTVSWYQQALGQGPQFIFQYYREEENGRGNFPPRFSGLQFPNYSSELNVNALELDDSALYLCASSRGGTQETQYFGPGTRLLVL.

Many counts were recorded for this clonotype. The J gene is TRBJ1-2, the V gene TRBV29-1; a possible D gene is TRBD1 (5 bases). This CDR3 spans 15 amino acids. Trimming pared 4 bases from V and 0 bases from J, leaving 15 bases between. Germline CDR1 reads SQVTM; CDR2 reads ANQGSEA. The CDR3 loop reads CSVAESAGTNYGYTF. In nucleotides, the CDR3 is TGCAGCGTTGCGGAATCGGCAGGGACTAACTATGGCTACACCTTC.

This clonotype was counted a few times. This chain joins TRBV7-8 and TRBJ2-1; TRBD1 or TRBD2 may be the D gene (5 bases each). Per germline, CDR1 SGHVS and CDR2 FQNEAQ. The CDR3 is 15 residues long. The V and J ends lost 0 bases and 8 bases respectively, with 14 bases between them. The CDR3 loop reads CASSLANGAGDEQFF. The CDR3 region has the DNA TGTGCCAGCAGCTTAGCGAACGGGGCAGGAGATGAGCAGTTCTTC.

The sample holds many counts of this clonotype. This chain joins TRBV29-1 and TRBJ2-7; TRBD1 is a possible D gene (6 bases). V was trimmed by 0 bases and J by 4 bases, leaving 10 bases between them. Germline V gives CDR1 SQVTM, CDR2 ANQGSEA. This CDR3 region has 13 residues. The CDR3 DNA sequence: TGCAGCGTTGAAGATATAACAGGGTACGAGCAGTACTTC. As protein: CSVEDITGYEQYF.

The rearrangement links TRBV20-1 to TRBJ2-7; possibly TRBD2 for D (6 bases). CDR1 is DFQATT and CDR2 is SNEGSKA in the germline V gene (reference sequence). This CDR3 is built from 15 residues. Between the trimmed V and J ends, which lost 5 bases and 5 bases, there was a span of 22 bases. CDR3 coding DNA: TGCAGTGCTCCCCCCCAACGCGGGATGGTCGACGAGCAGTACTTC. As protein: CSAPPQRGMVDEQYF.

This clonotype was detected many times. This rearrangement joins TRBV20-1 to TRBJ2-3; D is possibly TRBD2 (5 bases). Germline-derived CDR1 and CDR2 are DFQATT and SNEGSKA (reference sequence). V was shortened by 5 bases and J by 5 bases, with 14 bases between the two germline ends. The CDR3 spans 13 residues. The CDR3 here is CSALPSSLDTQYF. CDR3 coding DNA: TGCAGTGCTCTACCCTCTAGCTTAGATACGCAGTATTTT.

This clonotype showed up just a few times. The chain is built from TRBV2 and TRBJ1-4; 9 bases are shared with TRBD1. Germline V lookup: CDR1 SNHLY, CDR2 FYNNEI. The CDR3 covers 16 residues. V gave up 6 bases and J gave up 7 bases; unmatched junction bases: 12. The chain's CDR3 is CASRSTGGGFGEKLFF. CDR3 DNA sequence: TGTGCCAGCAGGTCAACAGGGGGCGGCTTCGGTGAAAAACTGTTTTTT.

The CDR3 DNA reads TGTGCCAGCAGCTTAGCCGGGACAGGGGTGAGCGCTTTCTTT. Amino acids: CASSLAGTGVSAFF. The chain uses TRBV7-9 and TRBJ1-1; 10 bases match TRBD1. With 0 bases clipped from V and 11 bases from J, the junction kept 6 bases outside the gene matches. The CDR3 has 14 residues. CDR1 and CDR2 from the germline V gene are SEHNR and FQNEAQ (reference sequence).

V is TRBV5-1 and J is TRBJ2-1; D is uncertain. Germline CDR1 SGHRS, CDR2 YFSETQ. V was clipped by 0 bases and J by 5 bases, with 12 bases between them. This CDR3 region has 15 residues. CDR3 nucleotide sequence: TGCGCCAGCAGCTTGGAGGGATGGTGGGACAATGAGCAGTTCTTC. It is translated as CASSLEGWWDNEQFF.

The chain couples TRBV7-8 to TRBJ2-6, with 7 nucleotides matching TRBD1. This CDR3 has 16 amino acids. V was clipped by 5 bases and J by 1 base; unmatched bases: 5. CDR1 is SGHVS and CDR2 is FQNEAQ in the germline V gene. The chain's CDR3 is CASSPNRGSGANVLTF. Here the CDR3 DNA reads TGTGCCAGCAGCCCGAACAGGGGATCTGGGGCCAACGTCCTGACTTTC.

At least ten counts were recorded for this clonotype. CDR3 coding DNA: TGTGCCAGCAGCCCTAGCGGGGGTTCTAGCACAGATACGCAGTATTTT. Protein product: CASSPSGGSSTDTQYF. The rearrangement uses TRBV2 and TRBJ2-3, with 10 positions matching TRBD2. This CDR3 has 16 residues. Per germline, CDR1 SNHLY and CDR2 FYNNEI. The junction had 6 bases not matched to a gene; V was cut back by 6 bases and J by 0 bases. Full variable domain (missing parts from reference TRBV2 and TRBJ2-3): EPEVTQTPSHQVTQMGQEVILRCVPISNHLYFYWYRQILGQKVEFLVSFYNNEISEKSEIFDDQFSVERPDGSNFTLKIRSTKLEDSAMYFCASSPSGGSSTDTQYFGPGTRLTVL.

In its sample, this clonotype was seen a few times. The rearrangement uses TRBV3-1 and TRBJ1-5, with 9 bases aligning to TRBD1. The CDR3 totals 15 residues. Germline lookup yields CDR1 LGHDT and CDR2 YNNKEL (reference sequence). V was pared by 2 bases and J by 6 bases, with 5 bases of the junction left unmatched. Here the CDR3 reads CASSQNRGLGQPQHF. The CDR3, as DNA: TGTGCCAGCAGCCAAAACAGGGGGCTAGGTCAGCCCCAGCATTTT.